The 30 T cell receptor beta chains presented below share a single source sample, sequenced in a study of human T cells and chemical hapten exposure. TCRdb called the RACE reads again in MiXCR, with one record for every CDR3 protein. The sample records 300,000 to 400,000 distinct CDR3 sequences, roughly 5% being singletons. The sample's time point: pre-sensitization, week 0. Treatment defined: therapeutic diphenylcyclopropenone sensitization with weekly scalp DPC. Sequenced here: whole blood, sampled in connection with sensitization to the hapten diphenylcyclopropenone (DPC). Receptors were obtained from a woman aged 50 to 60 with alopecia areata. Some clones in this sample may be carry-over from other donors' samples.

This clonotype was recorded many times. J is TRBJ2-1 and V is TRBV12-3 or TRBV12-4; unclear D gene. The CDR3 is 11 residues long. V lost 3 bases and J lost 10, with 7 bases in between. In DNA, the CDR3 is TGTGCCAGCAGTTTGTCCGCCGAGCAGTTCTTC. Its translation: CASSLSAEQFF.

The sample holds many counts of this clonotype. This chain connects TRBV5-1 to TRBJ2-6, with D uncertain. The CDR3 sequence is 14 residues long. From germline, CDR1 is SGHRS and CDR2 YFSETQ. V was clipped by 4 bases and J by 4 bases, with 9 bases between them. The DNA of the CDR3 is TGCGCCAGCAGCCCGTACCCCGGGGCCAACGTCCTGACTTTC. Encoded protein: CASSPYPGANVLTF.

The table lists this clonotype with a few counts. The rearrangement joins TRBV30 to TRBJ2-7; 8 nucleotides align to TRBD2. After removal of 5 bases from V and 0 bases from J, the junction contained 6 bases not matched to a gene. Per germline, CDR1 GTSNPN and CDR2 SVGIG (reference sequence). CDR3 length: 14 residues. The chain's CDR3 is CAWEQTSASYEQYF. CDR3 DNA sequence: TGTGCCTGGGAGCAGACTAGCGCCTCCTACGAGCAGTACTTC.

This clonotype has at least ten counts. V and J are TRBV20-1 and TRBJ2-3, with 11 bases matching TRBD2. V lost 5 bases to trimming and J lost 1 base; unmatched junction nucleotides: 2. This CDR3 spans 14 amino acids. Germline V gene sequence: CDR1 DFQATT, CDR2 SNEGSKA (reference sequence). CDR3 nucleotide sequence: TGCAGTGCTGTGACTAGCGGGGGCACAGATACGCAGTATTTT. The encoded protein is CSAVTSGGTDTQYF.

This clonotype was seen ten or more times. The chain joins TRBV12-3 or TRBV12-4 to TRBJ2-5, with 11 bases fitting TRBD2. The V segment lost 3 bases and the J segment 5 bases; nucleotides outside the gene matches: 2. The CDR3 loop spans 14 amino acids. DNA of the CDR3: TGTGCCAGCAGTTTTGGGACTAGCGGTGAGACCCAGTACTTC. It codes for CASSFGTSGETQYF.

This clonotype was counted many times. The chain links TRBV2 to TRBJ2-5; D may be TRBD1 (6 bases). V was cut by 11 bases and J by 2 bases, with 18 bases left in between. The CDR3 runs to 14 residues. Germline V gene data show CDR1 as SNHLY and CDR2 as FYNNEI. CDR3 amino acids: CAGLGQRIQETQYF. The DNA for the CDR3 is TGTGCCGGACTTGGACAGCGGATTCAAGAGACCCAGTACTTC.

This clonotype was counted many times. The J gene is TRBJ2-4, the V gene TRBV28, with D possibly TRBD2 on 6 matching bases. In germline, CDR1 is MDHEN, CDR2 SYDVKM. V gave up 3 bases and J gave up 8 bases, with 11 bases separating them. The CDR3 has 13 amino acids. The CDR3 reads CASSLRGGDIQYF. CDR3 nucleotide sequence: TGTGCCAGCAGTTTGAGGGGCGGGGACATTCAGTACTTC.

This clonotype was found many times. This chain connects TRBV28 to TRBJ2-4; D is perhaps TRBD1 (6 bases). Trimming removed 5 bases from V and 2 bases from J, with 13 bases in between. The CDR3 length is 15 residues. Germline values: CDR1 MDHEN, CDR2 SYDVKM. The chain's CDR3 is CASSGPWGPKNIQYF. CDR3 in DNA: TGTGCCAGCAGTGGGCCATGGGGGCCCAAAAACATTCAGTACTTC. Together with reference TRBV28 and TRBJ2-4, the CDR3 gives the full variable domain: DVKVTQSSRYLVKRTGEKVFLECVQDMDHENMFWYRQDPGLGLRLIYFSYDVKMKEKGDIPEGYSVSREKKERFSLILESASTNQTSMYLCASSGPWGPKNIQYFGAGTRLSVL.

The V call is TRBV6-2 or TRBV6-3, the J call TRBJ1-4, with a weak D call TRBD1 (5 bases). V was cut by 6 bases and J by 5 bases, with 16 bases left in between. The CDR3 is made up of 15 amino acids. Germline CDR1 MNHEY, CDR2 SVGEGT. CDR3 in DNA: TGTGCCAGCAGCACGACAGTGCCTCTGAATGAAAAACTGTTTTTT. This codes for CASSTTVPLNEKLFF.

A word on this clonotype: A clone one base away is much larger, so this may be a read error. This chain uses TRBV6-5 with TRBJ1-2; D is unclear. The length of the CDR3 is 11 residues. CDR1 and CDR2 (germline): MNHEY, SVGAGI. The CDR3 sequence: CTSEDNYGYTF. The CDR3 bases are TGTACCAGCGAAGACAACTATGGCTACACCTTC.

The chain joins TRBV12-3 or TRBV12-4 to TRBJ2-2; TRBD2 agrees at 13 bases. V lost 6 bases and J lost 13; bases outside the gene matches: 11. The length of the CDR3 is 15 residues. The CDR3 here is CASSPRLAGGVTLFF. CDR3 coding DNA: TGTGCCAGCAGCCCCCGACTAGCGGGGGGCGTCACGCTGTTTTTT.

This clonotype showed up many times. The chain carries TRBV12-3 or TRBV12-4 and TRBJ2-7; a weak D match, TRBD2 (5 bases). V was pared by 5 bases and J by 5 bases, with 13 bases between. There are 13 residues in the CDR3. CDR3: CASSLAPGNEQYF. The CDR3 DNA reads TGTGCCAGCAGTCTCGCCCCGGGGAACGAGCAGTACTTC.

This clonotype was seen at least ten times. The genes are TRBV29-1 and TRBJ2-3; the match to TRBD1 covers 9 bases. Looked up from germline, CDR1 is SQVTM and CDR2 is ANQGSEA. This CDR3 region has 14 residues. The trim removed 6 bases at V and 3 bases at J, leaving 7 bases unmatched. The CDR3 DNA follows: TGCAGCGTCGAGGGACAGGGTGTAACAGATACGCAGTATTTT. Encoded protein: CSVEGQGVTDTQYF.

This clonotype showed up many times. J is TRBJ2-1 and V is TRBV4-2, with 15 positions matching TRBD2. V dropped 4 bases and J dropped 7; count of bases not matched to a gene: 8. CDR3 length equals 17 residues. The germline V gene encodes CDR1 LGHNA and CDR2 YNFKEQ. Here the CDR3 reads CASSPMEGTSGRNEQFF. The CDR3 DNA sequence: TGTGCCAGCAGCCCCATGGAGGGGACTAGCGGGAGGAATGAGCAGTTCTTC.

This clonotype was seen more than once but under ten times. This chain joins TRBV12-3 or TRBV12-4 and TRBJ2-2, with unresolved D. CDR3 length: 13 amino acids. The V end lost 6 bases, the J end lost 2 bases, and 7 bases lay between the germline ends. CDR3 nucleotides: TGTGCCAGCAGCCCCACCAACACCGGGGAGCTGTTTTTT. This sequence encodes CASSPTNTGELFF.

Ten or more counts support this clonotype. This chain joins TRBV10-3 and TRBJ2-3; the D is unclear. The CDR3 contains 11 residues. CDR1 and CDR2 (germline): ENHRY, SYGVKD. V was shortened by 6 bases and J by 2 bases, with 3 bases between the two germline ends. CDR3 amino acids: CAISTTDTQYF. The DNA of the CDR3 is TGTGCCATCAGCACCACAGATACGCAGTATTTT.

This clonotype has ten or more counts. The chain joins TRBV5-6 to TRBJ2-5, with TRBD1 matching over 7 bases. Germline V gene data show CDR1 as SGHDT and CDR2 as YYEEEE. J gave up 2 bases and V 6 bases, and 4 bases lay outside the gene matches. There are 13 residues in the CDR3. CDR3 in DNA: TGTGCCAGCATCGGGACAGATCAAGAGACCCAGTACTTC. This codes for CASIGTDQETQYF.

The gene calls are TRBV18 and TRBJ2-2; D not certain. Trimming cost V 5 bases and J 2 bases, with 9 bases left between them. CDR3 length: 14 amino acids. Germline CDR1 KGHSH, CDR2 LQKENI. CDR3 sequence: CASSTKVNTGELFF. The CDR3 DNA is TGTGCCAGCTCAACCAAAGTTAACACCGGGGAGCTGTTTTTT.

This clonotype was seen many times. The chain employs TRBV20-1 and TRBJ1-5; D is undetermined. Trimming took off 2 bases at V and 1 base at J, with 9 bases between the two ends. This CDR3 contains 14 residues. Germline V CDR1 and CDR2: DFQATT, SNEGSKA (reference sequence). The CDR3 DNA reads as TGCAGTGCTAGAACGGGCGGCAGCAATCAGCCCCAGCATTTT. It yields the protein CSARTGGSNQPQHF.

This clonotype was observed many times. This chain uses TRBV28 with TRBJ1-6, with TRBD1 as a possible D gene (5 bases). Trimming pared 1 base from V and 16 bases from J, leaving 11 bases between. CDR1 MDHEN and CDR2 SYDVKM come from the germline V gene. CDR3 length: 12 residues. DNA for the CDR3: TGTGCCAGCAGTTTATTGGGAGGGGCGCTCCACTTT. Protein sequence: CASSLLGGALHF.

This clonotype was counted a few times. V gene TRBV18 combines with J gene TRBJ2-5; D is possibly TRBD1 or TRBD2 (5 bases each). The CDR3 extends over 12 amino acids. Germline CDR1 reads KGHSH; CDR2 reads LQKENI. The V end lost 8 bases, the J end lost 4 bases, and 11 bases lay between the germline ends. In DNA, the CDR3 is TGTGCCAGCGGGACGAGCACAGAGACCCAGTACTTC. Its translation is CASGTSTETQYF.

This clonotype was seen a few times. V is TRBV6-2 or TRBV6-3 and J is TRBJ2-2; 9 bases fit TRBD1. Trimming took 6 bases from V and 6 from J; bases not matched to a gene: 14. CDR1 is MNHEY, CDR2 SVGEGT, per germline. This CDR3 spans 17 amino acids. The CDR3 nucleotides read TGTGCCAGCAGCCGCGGACAGGGGCGTCCGGGCGCCGGGGAGCTGTTTTTT. Translating gives CASSRGQGRPGAGELFF.

This clonotype has at least ten counts. The junction departs from germline at one end; a sequencing error may be responsible. The chain uses TRBV7-8 and TRBJ1-1; D unresolved. This CDR3 comprises 13 residues. The germline gives CDR1 SGHVS, CDR2 FQNEAQ. CDR3 nucleotide sequence: TGTGCCAGCAGCTTAGAGGCGAGCCGGGTGCTTGACTTT. This sequence encodes CASSLEASRVLDF.

The CDR3 region has the DNA TGTGCCAGCAGCGCCTTTCGGGCCAGCAATGAGCAGTTCTTC. Its translation: CASSAFRASNEQFF. The V call is TRBV7-2, the J call TRBJ2-1; D gene uncertain. The V end lost 5 bases, the J end lost 6 bases, and 14 bases lay between the germline ends. CDR1 is SGHTA and CDR2 is FQGNSA in the germline V gene. CDR3 length equals 14 residues.

In its sample, this clonotype was seen many times. V gene TRBV3-1 combines with J gene TRBJ1-2; D is ambiguous. Trimming removed 1 base at V and 4 bases at J, with 7 bases between. The V gene's germline CDR1 is LGHDT and CDR2 YNNKEL (reference sequence). The CDR3 is made up of 13 amino acids. Here the CDR3 DNA reads TGTGCCAGCAGCCAAGGCGAGCCCTATGGCTACACCTTC. It translates to CASSQGEPYGYTF.

The CDR3 region is CASRTRDTGSLYEQYF. As DNA, the CDR3 is TGCGCCAGCAGGACTCGGGACACGGGGTCCCTCTACGAGCAGTACTTC. The rearrangement links TRBV5-1 to TRBJ2-7; D is possibly TRBD1 (6 bases). V gave up 5 bases and J gave up 3 bases, with 21 bases separating them. CDR3 size: 16 residues. From germline, CDR1 is SGHRS and CDR2 YFSETQ.

The rearrangement uses TRBV24-1 and TRBJ1-1, with TRBD1 as a possible D gene (6 bases). CDR3 length: 13 residues. Germline values: CDR1 KGHDR, CDR2 SFDVKD. V dropped 5 bases and J dropped 7 bases, with 13 bases sitting between them. The CDR3 DNA reads as TGTGCCACCAGTGTCGCCGGGACAAATGAAGCTTTCTTT. Residues: CATSVAGTNEAFF.

In its sample, this clonotype was seen a few times. The CDR3 loop reads CASSQDQGTAQYF. The CDR3 DNA reads as TGCGCCAGCAGCCAAGACCAGGGGACGGCCCAGTACTTC. This chain connects TRBV4-3 to TRBJ2-5; TRBD1 is a possible D gene (6 bases). This CDR3 is 13 amino acids long. CDR1 LGHNA and CDR2 YSLEER come from the germline V gene. V was trimmed by 0 bases and J by 9 bases, leaving 11 bases between them.

This clonotype was recorded many times. V is TRBV7-2 and J is TRBJ2-3, with D perhaps matching TRBD2 (5 bases). Germline V gives CDR1 SGHTA, CDR2 FQGNSA. The CDR3 is made up of 16 amino acids. Trimming stripped 2 bases from V and 1 base from J, with 13 bases between. In DNA, the CDR3 is TGTGCCAGCAGCTTAAGCAGCGGAATTCGCACAGATACGCAGTATTTT. Translating gives CASSLSSGIRTDTQYF.

Here the CDR3 reads CAISELPARNTEAFF. Here the CDR3 DNA reads TGTGCCATCAGTGAGCTTCCCGCCAGGAACACTGAAGCTTTCTTT. The chain couples TRBV10-3 to TRBJ1-1; D is unclear. The V end lost 2 bases, the J end lost 1 base, and 11 bases lay between the germline ends. Germline V gene data show CDR1 as ENHRY and CDR2 as SYGVKD. The CDR3 runs 15 residues.